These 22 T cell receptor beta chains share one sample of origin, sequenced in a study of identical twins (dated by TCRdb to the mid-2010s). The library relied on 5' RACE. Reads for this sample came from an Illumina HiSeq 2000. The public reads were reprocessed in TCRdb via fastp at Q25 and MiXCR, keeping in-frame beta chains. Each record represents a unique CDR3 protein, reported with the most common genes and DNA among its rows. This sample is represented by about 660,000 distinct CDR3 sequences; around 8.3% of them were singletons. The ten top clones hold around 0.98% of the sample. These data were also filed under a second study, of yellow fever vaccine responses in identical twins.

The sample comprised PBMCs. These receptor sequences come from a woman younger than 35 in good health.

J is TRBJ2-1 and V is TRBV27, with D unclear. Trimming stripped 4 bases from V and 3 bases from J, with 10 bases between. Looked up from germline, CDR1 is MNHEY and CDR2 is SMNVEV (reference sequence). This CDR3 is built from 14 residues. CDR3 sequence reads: CASSSELHYNEQFF. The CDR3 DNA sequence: TGTGCCAGCAGTTCCGAACTCCACTACAATGAGCAGTTCTTC.

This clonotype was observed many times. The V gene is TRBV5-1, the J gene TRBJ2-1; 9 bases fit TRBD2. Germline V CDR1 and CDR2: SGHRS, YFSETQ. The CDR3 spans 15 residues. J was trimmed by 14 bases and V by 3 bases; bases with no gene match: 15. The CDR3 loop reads CASSSKTGTSRDEFF. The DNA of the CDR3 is TGCGCCAGCAGCTCGAAAACCGGGACTAGCAGGGACGAGTTCTTC.

The CDR3 spells CSARNINYGYTF. As DNA, the CDR3 is TGCAGTGCTAGGAACATTAACTATGGCTACACCTTC. The chain combines TRBV20-1 with TRBJ1-2; no definite D call. Germline V gives CDR1 DFQATT, CDR2 SNEGSKA (reference sequence). V lost 3 bases and J 1 base, leaving 6 bases between the germline ends. CDR3 length: 12 residues.

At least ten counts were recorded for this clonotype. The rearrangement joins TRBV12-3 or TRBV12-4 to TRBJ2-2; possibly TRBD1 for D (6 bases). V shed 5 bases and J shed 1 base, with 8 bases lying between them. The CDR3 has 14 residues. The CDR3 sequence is CASSRGGNTGELFF. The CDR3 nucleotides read TGTGCCAGCAGTAGAGGGGGGAACACCGGGGAGCTGTTTTTT.

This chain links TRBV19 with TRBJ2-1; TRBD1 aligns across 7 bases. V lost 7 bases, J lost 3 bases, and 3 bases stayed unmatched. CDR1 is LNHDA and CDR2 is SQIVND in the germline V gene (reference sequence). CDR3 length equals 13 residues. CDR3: CASKAGGYNEQFF. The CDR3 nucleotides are TGTGCCAGTAAGGCAGGGGGCTACAATGAGCAGTTCTTC.

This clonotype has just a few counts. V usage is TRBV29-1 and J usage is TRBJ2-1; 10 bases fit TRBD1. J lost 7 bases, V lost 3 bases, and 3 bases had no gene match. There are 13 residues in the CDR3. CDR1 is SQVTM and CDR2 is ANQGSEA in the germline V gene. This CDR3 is CSVEGQGNNEQFF. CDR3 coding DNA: TGCAGCGTTGAGGGACAGGGGAATAATGAGCAGTTCTTC.

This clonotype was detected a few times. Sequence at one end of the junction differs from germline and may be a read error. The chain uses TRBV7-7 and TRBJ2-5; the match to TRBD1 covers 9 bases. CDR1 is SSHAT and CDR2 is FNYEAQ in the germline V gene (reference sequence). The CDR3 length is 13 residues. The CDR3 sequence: CASSWGQGETQYF. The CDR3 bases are TGTGCTAGCAGCTGGGGACAGGGAGAGACCCAGTACTTC.

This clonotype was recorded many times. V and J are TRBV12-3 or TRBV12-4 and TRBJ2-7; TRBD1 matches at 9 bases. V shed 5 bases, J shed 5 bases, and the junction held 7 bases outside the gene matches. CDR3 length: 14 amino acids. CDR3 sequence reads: CASSLRDRVNEQYF. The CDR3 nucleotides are TGTGCCAGCAGTCTCCGGGACAGGGTGAACGAGCAGTACTTC.

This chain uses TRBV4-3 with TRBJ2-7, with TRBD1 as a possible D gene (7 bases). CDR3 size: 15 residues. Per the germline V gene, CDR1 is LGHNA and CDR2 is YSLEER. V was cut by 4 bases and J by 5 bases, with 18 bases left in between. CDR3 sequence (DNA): TGCGCCAGCAGCCTAGATCGGCAGGGGGGCAACGAGCAGTACTTC. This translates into CASSLDRQGGNEQYF.

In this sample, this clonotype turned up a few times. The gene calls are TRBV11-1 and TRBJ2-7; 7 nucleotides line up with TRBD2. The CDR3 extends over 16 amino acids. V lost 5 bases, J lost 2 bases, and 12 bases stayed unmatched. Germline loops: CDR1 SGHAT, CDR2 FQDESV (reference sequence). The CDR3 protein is CASSPRGGRSPYEQYF. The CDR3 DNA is TGTGCCAGCAGCCCACGGGGCGGGAGATCCCCCTACGAGCAGTACTTC. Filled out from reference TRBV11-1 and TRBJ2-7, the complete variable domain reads EAEVAQSPRYKITEKSQAVAFWCDPISGHATLYWYRQILGQGPELLVQFQDESVVDDSQLPKDRFSAERLKGVDSTLKIQPAELGDSAMYLCASSPRGGRSPYEQYFGPGTRLTVT.

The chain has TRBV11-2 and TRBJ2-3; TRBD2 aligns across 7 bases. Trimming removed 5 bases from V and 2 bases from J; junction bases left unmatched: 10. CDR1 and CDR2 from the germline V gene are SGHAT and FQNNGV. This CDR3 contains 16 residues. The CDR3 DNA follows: TGTGCCAGCAGCCGACCGACTAGCCCAACCACAGATACGCAGTATTTT. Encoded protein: CASSRPTSPTTDTQYF.

The CDR3 bases are TGTGCCAGCAGTTCCTCACAGGTGGGCGAGCAGTTCTTC. Residues: CASSSSQVGEQFF. The rearrangement joins TRBV6-5 to TRBJ2-1, with D possibly being TRBD1 (5 bases). The CDR3 extends over 13 amino acids. V gave up 4 bases and J gave up 10 bases, with 14 bases separating them. Germline loops: CDR1 MNHEY, CDR2 SVGAGI.

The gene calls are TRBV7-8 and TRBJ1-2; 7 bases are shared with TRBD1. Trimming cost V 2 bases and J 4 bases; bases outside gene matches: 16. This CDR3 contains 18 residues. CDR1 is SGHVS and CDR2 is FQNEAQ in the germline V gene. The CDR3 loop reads CASSLKGQYQLHSYGYTF. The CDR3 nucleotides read TGTGCCAGCAGCTTAAAGGGACAGTACCAGCTCCATTCCTATGGCTACACCTTC.

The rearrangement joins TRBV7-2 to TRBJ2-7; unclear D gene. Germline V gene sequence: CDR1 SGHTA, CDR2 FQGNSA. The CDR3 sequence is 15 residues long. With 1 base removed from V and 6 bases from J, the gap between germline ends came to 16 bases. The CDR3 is CASSLDATGPREQYF. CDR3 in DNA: TGTGCCAGCAGCTTAGATGCCACCGGGCCACGCGAGCAGTACTTC.

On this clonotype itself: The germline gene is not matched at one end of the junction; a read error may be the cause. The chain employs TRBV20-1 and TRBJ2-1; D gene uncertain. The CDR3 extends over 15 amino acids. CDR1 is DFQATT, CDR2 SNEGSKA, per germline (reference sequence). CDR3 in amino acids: CCARVESSSYNEQFF. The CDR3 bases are TGCTGTGCTAGAGTGGAGTCGAGCTCCTACAATGAGCAGTTCTTC.

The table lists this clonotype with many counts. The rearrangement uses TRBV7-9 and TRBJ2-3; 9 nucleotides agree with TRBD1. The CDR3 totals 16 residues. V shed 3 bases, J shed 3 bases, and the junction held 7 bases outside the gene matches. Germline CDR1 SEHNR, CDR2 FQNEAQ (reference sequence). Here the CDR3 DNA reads TGTGCCAGCAGCTTTTCCGGGACAGGGTATACAGATACGCAGTATTTT. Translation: CASSFSGTGYTDTQYF.

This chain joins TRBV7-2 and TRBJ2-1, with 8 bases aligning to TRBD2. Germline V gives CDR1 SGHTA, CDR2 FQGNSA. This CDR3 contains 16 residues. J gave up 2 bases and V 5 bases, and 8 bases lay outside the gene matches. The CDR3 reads CASSVSGSRTYNEQFF. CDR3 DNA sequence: TGTGCCAGCAGCGTGAGCGGGAGTAGAACCTACAATGAGCAGTTCTTC.

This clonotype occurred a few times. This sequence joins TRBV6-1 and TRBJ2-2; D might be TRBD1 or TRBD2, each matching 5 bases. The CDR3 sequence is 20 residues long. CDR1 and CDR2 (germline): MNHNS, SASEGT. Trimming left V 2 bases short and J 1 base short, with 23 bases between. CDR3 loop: CASSELQKGQGVLNTGELFF. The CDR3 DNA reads TGTGCCAGCAGTGAACTCCAGAAAGGCCAGGGAGTATTGAACACCGGGGAGCTGTTTTTT.

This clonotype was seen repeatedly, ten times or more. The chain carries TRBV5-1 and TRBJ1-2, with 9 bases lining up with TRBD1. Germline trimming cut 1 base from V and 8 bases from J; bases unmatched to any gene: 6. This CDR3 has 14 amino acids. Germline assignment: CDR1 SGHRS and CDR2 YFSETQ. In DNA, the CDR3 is TGCGCCAGCAGCTTGACAACAGGGGGCAAAGGCTACACCTTC. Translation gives CASSLTTGGKGYTF.

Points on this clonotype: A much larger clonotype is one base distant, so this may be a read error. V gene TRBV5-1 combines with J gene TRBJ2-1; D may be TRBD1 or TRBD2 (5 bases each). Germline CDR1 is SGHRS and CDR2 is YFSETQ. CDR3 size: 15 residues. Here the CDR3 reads CASSLALLGADEQLF. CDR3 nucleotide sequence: TGCGCCAGCAGCTTGGCATTACTAGGGGCAGATGAGCAGCTCTTC.

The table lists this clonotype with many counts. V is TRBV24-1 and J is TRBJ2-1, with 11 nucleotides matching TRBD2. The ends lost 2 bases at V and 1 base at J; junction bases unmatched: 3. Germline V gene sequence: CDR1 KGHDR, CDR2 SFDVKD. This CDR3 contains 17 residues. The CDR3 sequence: CATSDSGLAGSYNEQFF. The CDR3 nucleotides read TGTGCCACCAGTGATTCCGGACTAGCGGGTTCCTACAATGAGCAGTTCTTC.

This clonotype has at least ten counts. This chain's CDR3 is CASSRTGVDTQYF. The CDR3 DNA reads as TGTGCCAGCAGTCGGACAGGGGTCGATACGCAGTATTTT. The chain is built from TRBV6-1 and TRBJ2-3; TRBD1 matches 9 bases. The CDR3 has 13 amino acids. The V segment lost 5 bases and the J segment 6 bases; nucleotides outside the gene matches: 3. CDR1 and CDR2 (germline): MNHNS, SASEGT.